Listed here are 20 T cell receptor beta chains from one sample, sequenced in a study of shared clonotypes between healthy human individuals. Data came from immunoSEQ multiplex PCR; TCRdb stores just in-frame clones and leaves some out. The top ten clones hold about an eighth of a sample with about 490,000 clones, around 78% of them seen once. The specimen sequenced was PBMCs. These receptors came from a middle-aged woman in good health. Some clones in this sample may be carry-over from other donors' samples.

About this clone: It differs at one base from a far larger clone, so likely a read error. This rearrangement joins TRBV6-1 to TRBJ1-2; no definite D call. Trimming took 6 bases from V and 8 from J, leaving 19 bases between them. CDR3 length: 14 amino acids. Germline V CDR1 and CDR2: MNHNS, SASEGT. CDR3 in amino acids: CASSLRTAEAGYTF. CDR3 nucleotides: TGTGCCAGCAGCCTGAGGACCGCAGAAGCGGGCTACACCTTC.

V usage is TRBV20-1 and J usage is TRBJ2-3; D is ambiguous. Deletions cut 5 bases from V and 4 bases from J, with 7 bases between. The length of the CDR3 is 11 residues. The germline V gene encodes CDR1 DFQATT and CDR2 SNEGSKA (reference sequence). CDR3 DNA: TGCAGTGCTCTCTCCTCAGATACGCAGTATTTT. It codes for CSALSSDTQYF.

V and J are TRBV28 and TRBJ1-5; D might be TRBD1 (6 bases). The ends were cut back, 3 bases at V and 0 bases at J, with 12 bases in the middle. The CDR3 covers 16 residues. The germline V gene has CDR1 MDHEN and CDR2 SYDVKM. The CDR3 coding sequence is TGTGCCAGCAGTTTGAGGGGGGAAGGTAGCAATCAGCCCCAGCATTTT. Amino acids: CASSLRGEGSNQPQHF.

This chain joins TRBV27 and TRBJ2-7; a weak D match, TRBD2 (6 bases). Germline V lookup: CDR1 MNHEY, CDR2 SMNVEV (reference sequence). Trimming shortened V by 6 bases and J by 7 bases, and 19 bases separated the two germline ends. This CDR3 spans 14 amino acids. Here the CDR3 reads CASSPGHPGGEQYF. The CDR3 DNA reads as TGTGCCAGCAGCCCCGGGCACCCCGGGGGAGAGCAGTACTTC.

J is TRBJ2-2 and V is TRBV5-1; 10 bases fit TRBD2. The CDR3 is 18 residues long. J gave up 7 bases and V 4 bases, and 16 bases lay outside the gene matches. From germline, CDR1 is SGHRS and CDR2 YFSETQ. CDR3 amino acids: CASSPGLAVFPGDGELFF. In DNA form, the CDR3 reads TGCGCCAGCAGCCCCGGACTAGCGGTCTTCCCAGGGGACGGGGAGCTGTTTTTT.

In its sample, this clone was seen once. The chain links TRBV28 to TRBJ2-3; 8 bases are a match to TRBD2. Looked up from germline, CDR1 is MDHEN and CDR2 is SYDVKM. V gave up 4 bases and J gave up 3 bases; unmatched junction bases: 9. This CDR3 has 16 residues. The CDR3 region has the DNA TGTGCCAGCAGTTCGGGAGCGGGAGTAGGGACAGATACGCAGTATTTT. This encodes CASSSGAGVGTDTQYF. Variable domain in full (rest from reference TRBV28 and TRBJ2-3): DVKVTQSSRYLVKRTGEKVFLECVQDMDHENMFWYRQDPGLGLRLIYFSYDVKMKEKGDIPEGYSVSREKKERFSLILESASTNQTSMYLCASSSGAGVGTDTQYFGPGTRLTVL.

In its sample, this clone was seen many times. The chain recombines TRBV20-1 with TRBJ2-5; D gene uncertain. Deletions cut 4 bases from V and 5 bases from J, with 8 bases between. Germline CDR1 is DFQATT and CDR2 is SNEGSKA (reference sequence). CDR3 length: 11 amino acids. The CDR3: CSAISMETQYF. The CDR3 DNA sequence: TGCAGTGCTATTAGTATGGAGACCCAGTACTTC.

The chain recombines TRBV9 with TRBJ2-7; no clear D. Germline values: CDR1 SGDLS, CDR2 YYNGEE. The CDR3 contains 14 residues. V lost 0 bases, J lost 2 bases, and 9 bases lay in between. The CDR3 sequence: CASSVAAKTYEQYF. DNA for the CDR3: TGTGCCAGCAGCGTAGCGGCCAAAACCTACGAGCAGTACTTC. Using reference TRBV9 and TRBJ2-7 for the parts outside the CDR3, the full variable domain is DSGVTQTPKHLITATGQRVTLRCSPRSGDLSVYWYQQSLDQGLQFLIQYYNGEERAKGNILERFSAQQFPDLHSELNLSSLELGDSALYFCASSVAAKTYEQYFGPGTRLTVT.

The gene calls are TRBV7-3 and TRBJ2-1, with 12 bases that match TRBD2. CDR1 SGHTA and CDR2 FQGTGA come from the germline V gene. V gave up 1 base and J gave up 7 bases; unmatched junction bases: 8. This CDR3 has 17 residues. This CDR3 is CASSLNGGLAGRNEQFF. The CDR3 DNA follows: TGTGCCAGCAGCTTAAACGGCGGACTAGCGGGAAGGAATGAGCAGTTCTTC.

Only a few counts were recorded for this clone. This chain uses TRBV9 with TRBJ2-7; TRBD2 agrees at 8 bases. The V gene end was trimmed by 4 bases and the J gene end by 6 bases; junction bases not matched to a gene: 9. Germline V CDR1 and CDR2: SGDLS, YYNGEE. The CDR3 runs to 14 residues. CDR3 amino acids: CASSRSGGTAEQYF. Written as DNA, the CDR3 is TGTGCCAGCAGCCGCTCGGGGGGGACGGCCGAGCAGTACTTC.

The CDR3 protein is CASSPFPANYGYTF. The CDR3, as DNA: TGTGCCAGCAGCCCCTTCCCAGCTAACTATGGCTACACCTTC. The rearrangement joins TRBV9 to TRBJ1-2; the D is unclear. V lost 4 bases to trimming and J lost 0 bases, with 10 bases between them. The CDR3 loop spans 14 amino acids. CDR1 and CDR2 (germline): SGDLS, YYNGEE.

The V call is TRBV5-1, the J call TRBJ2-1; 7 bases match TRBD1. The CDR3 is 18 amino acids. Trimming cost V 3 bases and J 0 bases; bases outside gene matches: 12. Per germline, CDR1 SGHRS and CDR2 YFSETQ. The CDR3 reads CASSSKPGTESSYNEQFF. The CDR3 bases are TGCGCCAGCAGCTCAAAACCTGGGACAGAAAGCTCCTACAATGAGCAGTTCTTC.

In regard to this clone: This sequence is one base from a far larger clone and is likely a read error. CDR3 protein: CAISAQGGEQCF. CDR3 bases: TGTGCCATCAGTGCCCAGGGCGGGGAGCAGTGCTTC. The chain has TRBV10-3 and TRBJ2-7, with D tentatively TRBD2 (6 bases). From germline, CDR1 is ENHRY and CDR2 SYGVKD. This CDR3 region has 12 residues.

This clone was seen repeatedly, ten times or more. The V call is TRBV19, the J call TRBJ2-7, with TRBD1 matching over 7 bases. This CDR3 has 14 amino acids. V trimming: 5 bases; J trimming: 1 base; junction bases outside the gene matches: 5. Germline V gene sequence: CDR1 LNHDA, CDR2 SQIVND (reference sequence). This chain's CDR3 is CASSLTGNSYEQYF. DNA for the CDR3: TGTGCCAGTAGTTTGACAGGGAATTCCTACGAGCAGTACTTC.

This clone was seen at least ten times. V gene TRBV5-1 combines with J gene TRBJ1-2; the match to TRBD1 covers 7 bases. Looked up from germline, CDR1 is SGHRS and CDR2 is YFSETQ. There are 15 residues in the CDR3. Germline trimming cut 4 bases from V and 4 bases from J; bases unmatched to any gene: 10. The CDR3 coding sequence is TGCGCCAGCAGCCCATCTCCCGGGACAGCCTATGGCTACACCTTC. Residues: CASSPSPGTAYGYTF.

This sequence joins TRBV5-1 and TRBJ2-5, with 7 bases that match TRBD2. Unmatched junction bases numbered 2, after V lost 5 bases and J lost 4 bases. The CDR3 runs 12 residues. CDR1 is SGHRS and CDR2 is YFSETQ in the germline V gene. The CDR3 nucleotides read TGCGCCAGCAGGGGGGAGGGAGAGACCCAGTACTTC. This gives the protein CASRGEGETQYF.

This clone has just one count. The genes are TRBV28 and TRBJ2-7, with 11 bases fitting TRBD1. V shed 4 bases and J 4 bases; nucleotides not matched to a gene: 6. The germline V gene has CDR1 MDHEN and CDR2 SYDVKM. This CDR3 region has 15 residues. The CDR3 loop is CASSSGQGVRYEQYF. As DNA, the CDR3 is TGTGCCAGCAGTTCGGGACAGGGGGTTAGGTACGAGCAGTACTTC.

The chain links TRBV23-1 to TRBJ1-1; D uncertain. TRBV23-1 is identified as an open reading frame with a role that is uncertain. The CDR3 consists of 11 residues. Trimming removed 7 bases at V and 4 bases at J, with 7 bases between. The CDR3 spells CASNCPTEAFF. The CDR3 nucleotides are TGCGCCAGCAATTGTCCCACTGAAGCTTTCTTT.

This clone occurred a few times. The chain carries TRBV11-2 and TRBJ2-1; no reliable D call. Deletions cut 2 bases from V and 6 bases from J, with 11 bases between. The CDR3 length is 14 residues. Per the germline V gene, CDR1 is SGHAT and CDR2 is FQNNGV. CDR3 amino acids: CASSLSGSLNEQFF. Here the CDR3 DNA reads TGTGCCAGCAGCTTATCGGGCAGCCTCAATGAGCAGTTCTTC.

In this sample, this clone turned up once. The CDR3 DNA reads as TGTGCCTGGGTAGGAACCGGGACAGGGGGCGTCCGAGGTAACTATGGCTACACCTTC. Residues: CAWVGTGTGGVRGNYGYTF. The gene calls are TRBV30 and TRBJ1-2; TRBD1 agrees at 12 bases. V was pared by 5 bases and J by 1 base, with 17 bases of the junction left unmatched. Germline V lookup: CDR1 GTSNPN, CDR2 SVGIG (reference sequence). This CDR3 has 19 amino acids.